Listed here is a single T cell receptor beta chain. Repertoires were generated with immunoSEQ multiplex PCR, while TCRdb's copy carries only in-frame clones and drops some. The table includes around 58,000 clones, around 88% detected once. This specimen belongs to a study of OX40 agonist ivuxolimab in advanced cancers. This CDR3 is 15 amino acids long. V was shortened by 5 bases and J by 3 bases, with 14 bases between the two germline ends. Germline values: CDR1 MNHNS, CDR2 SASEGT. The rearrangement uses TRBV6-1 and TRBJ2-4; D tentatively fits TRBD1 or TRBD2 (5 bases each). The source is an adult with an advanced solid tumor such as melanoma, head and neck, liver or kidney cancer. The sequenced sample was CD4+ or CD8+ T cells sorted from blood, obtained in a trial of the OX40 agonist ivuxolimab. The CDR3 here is CASSPNDSGKNIQYF. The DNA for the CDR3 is TGTGCCAGCAGTCCCAACGACAGCGGCAAAAACATTCAGTACTTC.